One sample yielded the 20 T cell receptor beta chains listed below, sequenced in a study of cytomegalovirus exposure and HLA in healthy donors. In the PCR, 60 Vbeta and 13 Jbeta primers were used. Produced via immunoSEQ multiplex PCR; TCRdb's table is partial and in-frame only. The sample shows about 140,000 clones, roughly 79% of them seen only once. The specimen was PBMCs. The receptor set was obtained from a woman in her 40s in good health and CMV-seronegative.

J is TRBJ1-2 and V is TRBV6-4; 7 nucleotides agree with TRBD1. This CDR3 spans 17 amino acids. Trimming removed 6 bases from V and 0 bases from J; junction bases left unmatched: 13. The germline CDR1 and CDR2 sequences are MRHNA and SNTAGT. This CDR3 is CASSEVAFQGANYGYTF. The DNA of the CDR3 is TGTGCCAGCAGCGAGGTCGCATTCCAGGGGGCTAACTATGGCTACACCTTC.

V and J are TRBV7-6 and TRBJ2-7; 9 positions agree with TRBD2. This CDR3 spans 13 amino acids. Germline loops: CDR1 SGHVS, CDR2 FNYEAQ. V lost 5 bases to trimming and J lost 7 bases; unmatched junction nucleotides: 6. The CDR3 region has the DNA TGTGCCAGCAGCCCTTTGCTAGCGGGAGAGCAGTACTTC. Translated, it gives CASSPLLAGEQYF.

The rearrangement links TRBV19 to TRBJ2-7; the match to TRBD2 covers 10 bases. The germline gives CDR1 LNHDA, CDR2 SQIVND (reference sequence). The CDR3 extends over 14 amino acids. V lost 7 bases, J lost 0 bases, and 3 bases stayed unmatched. This chain's CDR3 is CASMSSGSSYEQYF. CDR3 bases: TGTGCCAGTATGTCTAGCGGGAGCTCCTACGAGCAGTACTTC. Full variable domain (remainder filled in from reference TRBV19 and TRBJ2-7): DGGITQSPKYLFRKEGQNVTLSCEQNLNHDAMYWYRQDPGQGLRLIYYSQIVNDFQKGDIAEGYSVSREKKESFPLTVTSAQKNPTAFYLCASMSSGSSYEQYFGPGTRLTVT.

V usage is TRBV14 and J usage is TRBJ2-5; 8 bases align to TRBD2. V shed 0 bases and J 4 bases; nucleotides not matched to a gene: 4. The germline V gene encodes CDR1 SGHDN and CDR2 FVKESK. This CDR3 comprises 15 residues. CDR3 sequence reads: CASSQDGLARETQYF. CDR3 nucleotides: TGTGCCAGCAGCCAAGACGGACTAGCTAGAGAGACCCAGTACTTC.

CDR3 DNA: TGTGCCAGCAGTGAAGCAAGCTACTATGGCTACACCTTC. It codes for CASSEASYYGYTF. This chain joins TRBV6-1 and TRBJ1-2; no definite D call. CDR1 MNHNS and CDR2 SASEGT come from the germline V gene. V lost 0 bases and J lost 3, with 5 bases in between. This CDR3 is 13 amino acids long.

The chain joins TRBV2 to TRBJ1-2, with 7 bases fitting TRBD1. Germline loops: CDR1 SNHLY, CDR2 FYNNEI. Unmatched junction bases numbered 13, after V lost 4 bases and J lost 8 bases. The CDR3 runs to 15 residues. The CDR3 sequence: CASSVLSGGGTGYTF. The CDR3 DNA reads TGTGCCAGCAGTGTTTTATCTGGAGGGGGCACAGGCTACACCTTC.

The chain has TRBV9 and TRBJ1-2, with D unclear. V gave up 0 bases and J gave up 9 bases, with 18 bases separating them. Germline assignment: CDR1 SGDLS and CDR2 YYNGEE. The CDR3 runs 15 residues. CDR3: CASSVDTMPTSSYTF. CDR3 in DNA: TGTGCCAGCAGCGTAGATACTATGCCCACAAGCAGCTACACCTTC.

V is TRBV9 and J is TRBJ2-2; TRBD1 agrees at 8 bases. The CDR3 sequence is 12 residues long. V gave up 0 bases and J gave up 15 bases; unmatched junction bases: 4. Germline V gene lookup returns CDR1 SGDLS and CDR2 YYNGEE. The CDR3 nucleotides are TGTGCCAGCAGCGTAGAAACAGGGGGTTTGTTTTTT. This codes for CASSVETGGLFF. Combining the CDR3 with reference TRBV9 and TRBJ2-2 gives the whole variable domain DSGVTQTPKHLITATGQRVTLRCSPRSGDLSVYWYQQSLDQGLQFLIQYYNGEERAKGNILERFSAQQFPDLHSELNLSSLELGDSALYFCASSVETGGLFFGEGSRLTVL.

The rearrangement joins TRBV5-1 to TRBJ2-4; D perhaps matches TRBD1 (5 bases). CDR3 length: 14 amino acids. Germline loops: CDR1 SGHRS, CDR2 YFSETQ. V lost 0 bases to trimming and J lost 6 bases, with 10 bases between them. CDR3 sequence: CASSLGQGLNIQYF. CDR3 bases: TGCGCCAGCAGCTTGGGGCAGGGATTAAACATTCAGTACTTC. Based on the CDR3 plus reference TRBV5-1 and TRBJ2-4, the full variable domain is KAGVTQTPRYLIKTRGQQVTLSCSPISGHRSVSWYQQTPGQGLQFLFEYFSETQRNKGNFPGRFSGRQFSNSRSEMNVSTLELGDSALYLCASSLGQGLNIQYFGAGTRLSVL.

The V call is TRBV28, the J call TRBJ2-7, with 13 bases identical to TRBD2. The V and J ends lost 11 bases and 4 bases, in that order; junction bases with no gene match: 2. Germline CDR1 MDHEN, CDR2 SYDVKM. The CDR3 covers 12 residues. This CDR3 is CAATSGRYEQYF. As DNA, the CDR3 is TGTGCCGCGACTAGCGGGAGGTACGAGCAGTACTTC. The entire variable domain, with the rest obtained from reference TRBV28 and TRBJ2-7, is as follows: DVKVTQSSRYLVKRTGEKVFLECVQDMDHENMFWYRQDPGLGLRLIYFSYDVKMKEKGDIPEGYSVSREKKERFSLILESASTNQTSMYLCAATSGRYEQYFGPGTRLTVT.

This clone came up a few times. The genes are TRBV21-1 and TRBJ2-1; the table assigns TRBD1, which was not confirmed against the DNA. TRBV21-1 is an annotated pseudogene. CDR3 size: 13 residues. CDR3 DNA sequence: TGTGCCAGCAGCAAAGGGCAGGGGAATGAGCAGTTCTTC. Its protein is CASSKGQGNEQFF.

In this sample, this clone turned up a few times. The CDR3 coding sequence is TGCGCCAGCAGCCAAGCATTTCAGCGGGGGCGATACAATGAGCAGTTCTTC. As protein: CASSQAFQRGRYNEQFF. The chain combines TRBV4-3 with TRBJ2-1; 8 positions match TRBD2. V lost 1 base, J lost 4 bases, and 9 bases stayed unmatched. The CDR3 has 17 residues. The V gene's germline CDR1 is LGHNA and CDR2 YSLEER.

With respect to this clone: At the DNA level, this CDR3 is encoded by other sequences in the same sample as well. V gene TRBV9 combines with J gene TRBJ2-3; D is unclear. Germline V gene lookup returns CDR1 SGDLS and CDR2 YYNGEE. V gave up 0 bases and J gave up 0 bases, with 11 bases separating them. This CDR3 spans 16 amino acids. The CDR3 here is CASSVEGVPSTDTQYF. The CDR3 DNA reads as TGTGCCAGCAGCGTAGAAGGAGTCCCTAGCACAGATACGCAGTATTTT.

V usage is TRBV7-2 and J usage is TRBJ1-3, with a tentative D call TRBD1 (6 bases). Germline V gene sequence: CDR1 SGHTA, CDR2 FQGNSA. V shed 5 bases and J shed 2 bases, with 10 bases lying between them. The CDR3 length is 14 residues. CDR3 sequence: CASSGGQPGNTIYF. The CDR3 nucleotides read TGTGCCAGCAGCGGAGGACAGCCTGGAAACACCATATATTTT.

The chain joins TRBV5-1 to TRBJ1-1; D perhaps matches TRBD1 (5 bases). The length of the CDR3 is 13 residues. V lost 4 bases and J lost 10, with 17 bases in between. The germline V gene has CDR1 SGHRS and CDR2 YFSETQ. CDR3 sequence: CASSTEIRAGAFF. The CDR3 nucleotides are TGCGCCAGCAGCACGGAAATCAGGGCTGGAGCTTTCTTT.

The rearrangement joins TRBV27 to TRBJ1-1, with a possible D match to TRBD1 (6 bases). The CDR3 totals 14 residues. Germline-derived CDR1 and CDR2 are MNHEY and SMNVEV (reference sequence). Trimming removed 6 bases from V and 0 bases from J, with 11 bases in between. This chain's CDR3 is CASRWTAMNTEAFF. The CDR3 DNA is TGTGCCAGCAGGTGGACAGCCATGAACACTGAAGCTTTCTTT.

This chain uses TRBV2 with TRBJ1-5; D remains unclear. The CDR3 has 15 residues. Trimming took off 4 bases at V and 6 bases at J, with 16 bases between the two ends. Germline values: CDR1 SNHLY, CDR2 FYNNEI. The CDR3 coding sequence is TGTGCCAGCAGTGTTGGGCTCAGAGTGGGTCAGCCCCAGCATTTT. Amino acids: CASSVGLRVGQPQHF. Together with reference TRBV2 and TRBJ1-5, the CDR3 gives the full variable domain: EPEVTQTPSHQVTQMGQEVILRCVPISNHLYFYWYRQILGQKVEFLVSFYNNEISEKSEIFDDQFSVERPDGSNFTLKIRSTKLEDSAMYFCASSVGLRVGQPQHFGDGTRLSIL.

The CDR3 DNA sequence: TGCGCCAGCAGCGGAGGACAGGGATACACAGATACGCAGTATTTT. This translates into CASSGGQGYTDTQYF. V and J are TRBV5-1 and TRBJ2-3; 8 bases match TRBD1. With 4 bases clipped from V and 2 bases from J, the junction kept 6 bases outside the gene matches. Germline V lookup: CDR1 SGHRS, CDR2 YFSETQ. CDR3 length: 15 residues.

This sequence joins TRBV7-2 and TRBJ1-5; D unresolved. Trimming shortened V by 2 bases and J by 0 bases, and 8 bases separated the two germline ends. Germline V gene lookup returns CDR1 SGHTA and CDR2 FQGNSA. The CDR3 has 15 amino acids. Written as DNA, the CDR3 is TGTGCCAGCAGCTTATTGGCAGATAGCAATCAGCCCCAGCATTTT. Translated: CASSLLADSNQPQHF.

CDR3 residues: CASSLLKGGEGQPQHF. CDR3 DNA sequence: TGTGCCAGCAGTTTATTAAAAGGGGGCGAAGGTCAGCCCCAGCATTTT. The chain combines TRBV28 with TRBJ1-5; 7 bases agree with TRBD1. Germline V lookup: CDR1 MDHEN, CDR2 SYDVKM. This CDR3 spans 16 amino acids. The junction had 9 bases not matched to a gene; V was cut back by 1 base and J by 6 bases.